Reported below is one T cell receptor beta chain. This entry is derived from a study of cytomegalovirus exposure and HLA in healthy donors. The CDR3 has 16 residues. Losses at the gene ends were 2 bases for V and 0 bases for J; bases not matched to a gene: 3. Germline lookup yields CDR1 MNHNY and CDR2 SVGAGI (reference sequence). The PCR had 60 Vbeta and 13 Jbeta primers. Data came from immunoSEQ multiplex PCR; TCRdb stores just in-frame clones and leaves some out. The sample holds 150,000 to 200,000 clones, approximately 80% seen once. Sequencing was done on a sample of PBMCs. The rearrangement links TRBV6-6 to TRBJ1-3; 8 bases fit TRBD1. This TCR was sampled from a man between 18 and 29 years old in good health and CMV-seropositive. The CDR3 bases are TGTGCCAGCAGTTACCAGGGGGCCTACTCTGGAAACACCATATATTTT. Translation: CASSYQGAYSGNTIYF.